Reported below is one T cell receptor (beta chain). Its antigen has not been determined. No base-level quality is on record; no much larger clone is a single base apart. These data are taken from a study of blood T cell repertoires in COVID-19 (dated by TCRdb to 2019 to 2021). At the level of the whole study: Collaborator samples came from the United States, Italy and Spain and covered acute and convalescent phases of COVID-19. The prospective study material was composed of cDNA or gDNA derived from T cells, B-cell-depleted T cells, or PBMCs. Subjects who had been exposed to COVID-19, were actively infected with it, or had recovered from it provided the deeply sampled blood TCRbeta repertoires that made up the dataset. The repertoires were made available in a free public database intended to serve as a resource for research on the immune response to SARS-CoV-2. Samples were obtained from the ongoing ImmuneRACE study (first 160 participants) and from about 1,300 subjects provided by 6 global collaborators. Nearly every sample came with metadata listing a de-identified subject ID, COVID-19 status, age in years and sex. Where available, HLA class I and class II types were obtained from metadata supplied by the sample provider rather than from assay-based typing.

Here is what the overall study found, with its caveats: Clinical and demographic metadata were provided uncurated, with the amount varying by source and participant.

The collaborating institutions used their own protocols to collect whole blood in K2EDTA tubes. For TCRbeta analysis, collaborators shipped samples in one of three forms: frozen whole blood, isolated PBMCs, or DNA extracted from either of those sample types. TCRbeta CDR3 regions were amplified from genomic DNA by means of the immunoSEQ Assay, a bias-controlled multiplex PCR. The published analysis was carried out like this. Nucleated cell counts per sample were estimated from amplification of reference gene primers within the assay. Sequence reads were collapsed and filtered to measure the absolute abundance of every unique TCRbeta CDR3 rearrangement. For each sample, productive Simpson clonality was calculated by taking the square root of Simpson's diversity index across productive rearrangements. The immuneACCESS repertoire file appears here via TCRdb, limited to in-frame rearrangements. These files lack a portion of the clones; in checked studies, under half of the deficit traces to unresolved V genes, and the cause of the others is not known. The V and J calls and clone size are taken from that table; D and trimming were inferred from the DNA. For this sample the table gives roughly 200,000 clones, of which 70% to 90% were detected only once. The ten largest account for approximately 9.9% of the sample.

The CDR3 contains 16 residues, cysteine and phenylalanine counted. Just CDR3 DNA is preserved here, 48 bases in frame from base 1. CDR1 SGHVS and CDR2 FNYEAQ are derived from the germline V gene. At the junction V is shortened by 2 bases and J by 2 bases; bases outside the gene matches: 6. The clonotype comes from a human donor with active or convalescent COVID-19. The donor label of this sample is uncertain. Sequenced material: peripheral blood. This receptor chain uses TRBV7-6 and TRBJ1-2, with 9 bases aligning to TRBD1. The DNA sequence follows: TGTGCCAGCAGCTTATACGGGACAGGGAGGAACTATGGCTACACCTTC. Translated, this gives CASSLYGTGRNYGYTF.